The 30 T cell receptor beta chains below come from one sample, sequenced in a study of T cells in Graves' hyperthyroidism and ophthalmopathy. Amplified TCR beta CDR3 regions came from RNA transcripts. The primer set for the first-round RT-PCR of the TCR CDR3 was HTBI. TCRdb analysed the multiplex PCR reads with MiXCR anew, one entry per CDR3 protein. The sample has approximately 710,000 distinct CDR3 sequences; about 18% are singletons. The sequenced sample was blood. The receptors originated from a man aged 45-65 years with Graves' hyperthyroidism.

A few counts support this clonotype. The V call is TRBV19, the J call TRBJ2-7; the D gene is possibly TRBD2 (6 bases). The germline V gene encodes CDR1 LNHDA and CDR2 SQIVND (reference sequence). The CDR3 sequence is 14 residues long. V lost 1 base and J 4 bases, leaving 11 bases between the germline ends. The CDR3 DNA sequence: TGTGCCAGTAGTATAGCGGGAGCCCGATACGAGCAGTACTTC. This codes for CASSIAGARYEQYF.

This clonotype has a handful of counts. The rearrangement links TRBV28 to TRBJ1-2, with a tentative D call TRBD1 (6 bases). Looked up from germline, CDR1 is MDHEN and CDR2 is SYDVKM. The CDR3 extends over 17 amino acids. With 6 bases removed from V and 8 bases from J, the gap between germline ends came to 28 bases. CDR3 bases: TGTGCCAGCAGACGAAGCGGGACACGGACCTCCGGGGAGGGCTACACCTTC. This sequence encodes CASRRSGTRTSGEGYTF.

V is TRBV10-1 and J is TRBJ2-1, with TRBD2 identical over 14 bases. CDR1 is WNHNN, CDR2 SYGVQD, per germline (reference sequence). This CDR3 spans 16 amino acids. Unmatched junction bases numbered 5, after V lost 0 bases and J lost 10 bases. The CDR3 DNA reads TGCGCCAGCAGTGAGTCAACGGGACTAGCGGGAGTCGAGCAGTTCTTC. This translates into CASSESTGLAGVEQFF.

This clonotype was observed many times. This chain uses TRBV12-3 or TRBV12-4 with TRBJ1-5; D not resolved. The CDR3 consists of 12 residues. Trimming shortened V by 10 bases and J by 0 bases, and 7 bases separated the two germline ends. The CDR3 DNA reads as TGTGCCACCGGGGATAGCAATCAGCCCCAGCATTTT. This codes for CATGDSNQPQHF.

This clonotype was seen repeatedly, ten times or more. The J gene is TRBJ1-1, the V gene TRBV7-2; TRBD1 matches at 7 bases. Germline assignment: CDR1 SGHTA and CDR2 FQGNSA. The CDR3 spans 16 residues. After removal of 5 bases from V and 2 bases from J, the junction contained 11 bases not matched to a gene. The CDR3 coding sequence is TGTGCCAGCAGCGTCTCCGGGACAGTAGTTAACACTGAAGCTTTCTTT. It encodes CASSVSGTVVNTEAFF.

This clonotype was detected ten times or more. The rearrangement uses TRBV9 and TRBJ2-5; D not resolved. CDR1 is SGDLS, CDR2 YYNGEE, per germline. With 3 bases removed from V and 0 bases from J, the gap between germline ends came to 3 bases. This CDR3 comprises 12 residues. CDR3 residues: CASSANQETQYF. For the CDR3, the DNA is TGTGCCAGCAGCGCTAACCAAGAGACCCAGTACTTC.

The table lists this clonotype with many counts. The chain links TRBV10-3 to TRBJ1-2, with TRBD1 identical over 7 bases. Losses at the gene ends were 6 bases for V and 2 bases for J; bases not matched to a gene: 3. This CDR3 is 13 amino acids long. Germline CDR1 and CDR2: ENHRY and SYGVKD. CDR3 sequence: CAISAGQNYGYTF. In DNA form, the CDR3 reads TGTGCCATCAGCGCGGGACAGAACTATGGCTACACCTTC.

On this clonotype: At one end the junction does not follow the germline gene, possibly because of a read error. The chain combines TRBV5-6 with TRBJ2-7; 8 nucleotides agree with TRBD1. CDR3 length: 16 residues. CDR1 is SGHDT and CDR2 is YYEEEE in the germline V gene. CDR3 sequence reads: CASSLDTGQVSYEQYF. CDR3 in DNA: TGTGCCAGCAGTTTGGACACGGGACAGGTGTCCTACGAGCAGTACTTC.

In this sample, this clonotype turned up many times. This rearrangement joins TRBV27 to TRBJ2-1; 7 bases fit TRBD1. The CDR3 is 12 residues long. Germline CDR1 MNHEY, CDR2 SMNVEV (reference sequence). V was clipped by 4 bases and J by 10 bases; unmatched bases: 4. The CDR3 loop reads CASSWHRGEQFF. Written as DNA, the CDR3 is TGTGCCAGCAGTTGGCACAGGGGCGAGCAGTTCTTC.

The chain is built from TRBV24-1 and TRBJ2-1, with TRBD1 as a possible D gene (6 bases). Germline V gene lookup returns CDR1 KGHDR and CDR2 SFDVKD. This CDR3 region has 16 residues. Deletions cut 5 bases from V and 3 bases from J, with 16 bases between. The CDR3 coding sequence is TGTGCCACCAGTGCCAGGGGTAAGGGACGCTACAATGAGCAGTTCTTC. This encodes CATSARGKGRYNEQFF.

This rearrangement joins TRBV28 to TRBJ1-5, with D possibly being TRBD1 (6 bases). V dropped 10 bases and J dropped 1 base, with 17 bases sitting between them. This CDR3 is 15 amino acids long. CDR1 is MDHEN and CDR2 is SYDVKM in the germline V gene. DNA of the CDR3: TGTGCCACCGTAGGTGGCGGACAGAGCAATCAGCCCCAGCATTTT. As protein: CATVGGGQSNQPQHF. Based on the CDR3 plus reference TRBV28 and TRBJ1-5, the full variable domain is DVKVTQSSRYLVKRTGEKVFLECVQDMDHENMFWYRQDPGLGLRLIYFSYDVKMKEKGDIPEGYSVSREKKERFSLILESASTNQTSMYLCATVGGGQSNQPQHFGDGTRLSIL.

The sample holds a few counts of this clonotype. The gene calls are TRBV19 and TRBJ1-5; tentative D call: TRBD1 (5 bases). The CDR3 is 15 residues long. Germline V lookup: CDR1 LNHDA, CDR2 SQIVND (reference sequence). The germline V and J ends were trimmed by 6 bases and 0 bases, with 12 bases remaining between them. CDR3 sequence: CASRTGAYSNQPQHF. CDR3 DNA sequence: TGTGCCAGTAGAACAGGCGCTTATAGCAATCAGCCCCAGCATTTT.

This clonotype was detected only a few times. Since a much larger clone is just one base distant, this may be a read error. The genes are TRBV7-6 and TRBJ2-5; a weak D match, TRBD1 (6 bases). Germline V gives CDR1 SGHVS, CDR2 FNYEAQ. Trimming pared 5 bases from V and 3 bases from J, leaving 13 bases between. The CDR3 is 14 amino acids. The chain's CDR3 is CASSLTGIEETQYF. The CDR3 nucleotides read TGTGCCAGCAGCCTCACAGGGATCGAAGAGACCCAGTACTTC.

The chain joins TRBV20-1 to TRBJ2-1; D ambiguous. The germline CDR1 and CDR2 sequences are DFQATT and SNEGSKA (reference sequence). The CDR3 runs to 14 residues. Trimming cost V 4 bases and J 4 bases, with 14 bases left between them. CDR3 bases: TGCAGTGCTAACAGCCGGAACCTATACAATGAGCAGTTCTTC. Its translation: CSANSRNLYNEQFF.

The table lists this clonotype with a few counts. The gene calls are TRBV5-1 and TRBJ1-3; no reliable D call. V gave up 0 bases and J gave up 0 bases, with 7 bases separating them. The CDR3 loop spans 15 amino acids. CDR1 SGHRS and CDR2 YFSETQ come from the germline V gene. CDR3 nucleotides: TGCGCCAGCAGCTTGGACACCAACTCTGGAAACACCATATATTTT. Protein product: CASSLDTNSGNTIYF.

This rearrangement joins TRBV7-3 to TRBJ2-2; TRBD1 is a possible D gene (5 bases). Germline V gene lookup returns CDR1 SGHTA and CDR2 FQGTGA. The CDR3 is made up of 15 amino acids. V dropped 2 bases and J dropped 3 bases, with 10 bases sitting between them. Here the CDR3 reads CASSLEVGDTGELFF. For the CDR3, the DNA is TGTGCCAGCAGCTTAGAAGTAGGGGACACCGGGGAGCTGTTTTTT.

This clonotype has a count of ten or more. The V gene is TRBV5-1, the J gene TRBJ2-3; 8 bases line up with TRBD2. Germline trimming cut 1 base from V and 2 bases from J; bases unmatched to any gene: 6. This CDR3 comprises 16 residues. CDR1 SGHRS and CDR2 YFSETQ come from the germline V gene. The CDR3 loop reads CASSLNAGGLTDTQYF. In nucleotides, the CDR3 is TGCGCCAGCAGCTTGAATGCGGGAGGACTCACAGATACGCAGTATTTT.

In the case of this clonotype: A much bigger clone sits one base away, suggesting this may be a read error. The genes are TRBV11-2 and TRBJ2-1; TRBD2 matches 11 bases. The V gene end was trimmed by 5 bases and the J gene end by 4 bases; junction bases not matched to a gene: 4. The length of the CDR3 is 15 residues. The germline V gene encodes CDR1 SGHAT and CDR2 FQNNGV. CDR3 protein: CASSHLAGGYNEQFF. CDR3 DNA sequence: TGTGCCAGCAGCCATCTAGCGGGAGGATACAATGAGCAGTTCTTC.

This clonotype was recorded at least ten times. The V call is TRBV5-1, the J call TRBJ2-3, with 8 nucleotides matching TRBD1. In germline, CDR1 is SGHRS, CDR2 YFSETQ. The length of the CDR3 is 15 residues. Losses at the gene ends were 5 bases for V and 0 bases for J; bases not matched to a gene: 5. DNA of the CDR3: TGCGCCAGCAGTCGGGACAGGCCCAGCACAGATACGCAGTATTTT. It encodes CASSRDRPSTDTQYF.

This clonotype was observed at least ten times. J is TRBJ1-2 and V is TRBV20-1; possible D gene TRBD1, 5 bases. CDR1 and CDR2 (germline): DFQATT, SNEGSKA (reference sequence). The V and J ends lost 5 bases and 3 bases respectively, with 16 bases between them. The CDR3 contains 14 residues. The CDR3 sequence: CSAGWDFRHYGYTF. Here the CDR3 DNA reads TGCAGTGCTGGATGGGACTTTCGCCACTATGGCTACACCTTC.

The CDR3 sequence is CASSIWAANTGELFF. The DNA of the CDR3 is TGTGCCAGTAGTATATGGGCAGCGAACACCGGGGAGCTGTTTTTT. The chain is built from TRBV19 and TRBJ2-2; D ambiguous. This CDR3 is built from 15 residues. V was clipped by 2 bases and J by 0 bases, with 7 bases between them. CDR1 LNHDA and CDR2 SQIVND come from the germline V gene (reference sequence). Full variable domain (outside the CDR3, taken from reference TRBV19 and TRBJ2-2): DGGITQSPKYLFRKEGQNVTLSCEQNLNHDAMYWYRQDPGQGLRLIYYSQIVNDFQKGDIAEGYSVSREKKESFPLTVTSAQKNPTAFYLCASSIWAANTGELFFGEGSRLTVL.

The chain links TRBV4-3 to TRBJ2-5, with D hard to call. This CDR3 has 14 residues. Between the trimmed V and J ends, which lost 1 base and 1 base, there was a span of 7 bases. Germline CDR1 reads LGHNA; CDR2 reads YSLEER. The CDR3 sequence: CASSQGYSQETQYF. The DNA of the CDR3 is TGCGCCAGCAGCCAAGGATACAGCCAAGAGACCCAGTACTTC.

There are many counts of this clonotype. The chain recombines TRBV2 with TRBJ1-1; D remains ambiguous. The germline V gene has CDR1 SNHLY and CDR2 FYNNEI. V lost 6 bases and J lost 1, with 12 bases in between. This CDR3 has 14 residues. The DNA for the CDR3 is TGTGCCAGCAGACCCGGACTGGGGAACACTGAAGCTTTCTTT. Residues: CASRPGLGNTEAFF.

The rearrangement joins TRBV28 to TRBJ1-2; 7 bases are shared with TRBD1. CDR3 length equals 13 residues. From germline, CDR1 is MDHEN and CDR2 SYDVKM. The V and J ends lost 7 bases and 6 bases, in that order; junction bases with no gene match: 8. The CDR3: CASIRGNSDGYTF. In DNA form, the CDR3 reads TGTGCCAGCATCAGGGGGAATTCGGATGGCTACACCTTC.

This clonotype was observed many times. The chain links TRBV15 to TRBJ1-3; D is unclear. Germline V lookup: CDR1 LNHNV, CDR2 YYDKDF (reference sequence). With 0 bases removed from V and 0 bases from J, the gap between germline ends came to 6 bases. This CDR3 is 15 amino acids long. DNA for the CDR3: TGTGCCACCAGCAGAGATCGATACTCTGGAAACACCATATATTTT. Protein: CATSRDRYSGNTIYF.

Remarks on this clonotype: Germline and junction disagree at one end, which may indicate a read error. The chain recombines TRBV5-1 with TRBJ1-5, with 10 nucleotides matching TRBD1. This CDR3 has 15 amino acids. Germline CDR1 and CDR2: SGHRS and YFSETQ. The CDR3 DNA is TGCGCCAGCAGCTTGGATGGACAGGGGGGTCAGCCCCGGCATTTT. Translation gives CASSLDGQGGQPRHF.

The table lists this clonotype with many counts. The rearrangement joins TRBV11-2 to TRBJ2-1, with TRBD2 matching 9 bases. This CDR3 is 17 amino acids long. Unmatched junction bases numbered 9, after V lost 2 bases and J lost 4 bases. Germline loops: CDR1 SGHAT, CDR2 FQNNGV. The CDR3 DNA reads TGTGCCAGCAGCTTACGTACCGGGACTAGCACTTACAATGAGCAGTTCTTC. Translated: CASSLRTGTSTYNEQFF.

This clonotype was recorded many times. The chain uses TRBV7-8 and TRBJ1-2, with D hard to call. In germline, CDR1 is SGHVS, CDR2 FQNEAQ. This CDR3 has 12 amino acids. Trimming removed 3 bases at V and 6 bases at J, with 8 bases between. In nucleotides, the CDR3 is TGTGCCAGCAGCTTCTCCGGAGATGGCTACACCTTC. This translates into CASSFSGDGYTF.

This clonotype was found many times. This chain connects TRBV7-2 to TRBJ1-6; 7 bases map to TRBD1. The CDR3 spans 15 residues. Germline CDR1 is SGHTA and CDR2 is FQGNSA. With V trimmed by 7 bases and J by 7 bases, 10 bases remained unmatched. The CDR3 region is CASTPQGTLNSPLHF. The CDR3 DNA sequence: TGTGCCAGCACCCCACAGGGGACGTTAAATTCACCCCTCCACTTT.

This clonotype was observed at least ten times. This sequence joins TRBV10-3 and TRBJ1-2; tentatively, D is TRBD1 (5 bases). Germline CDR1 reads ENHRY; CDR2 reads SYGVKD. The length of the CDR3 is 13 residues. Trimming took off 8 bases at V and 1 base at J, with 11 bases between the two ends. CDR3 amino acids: CAIQAGGNYGYTF. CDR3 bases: TGTGCCATCCAAGCCGGGGGTAACTATGGCTACACCTTC.